This T cell receptor (beta chain) derives from a study of cytomegalovirus exposure and HLA in healthy donors. The PCR employed 60 Vbeta primers together with 13 Jbeta primers. Clones were sequenced by immunoSEQ multiplex PCR, and TCRdb holds only the in-frame ones, with some missing. Of around 130,000 clones listed, roughly 84% are singletons. The CDR3 spans 16 residues. V lost 4 bases and J lost 1, with 14 bases in between. The germline V gene encodes CDR1 SGHAT and CDR2 FQNNGV. This chain connects TRBV11-2 to TRBJ2-1, with a possible D match to TRBD1 (6 bases). This TCR was sampled from a boy between 10 and 17 years old in good health and CMV-seronegative. The material sequenced was PBMCs. CDR3 bases: TGTGCCAGCAGCTCATTCAGGGGTAGTTCCTACAATGAGCAGTTCTTC. It encodes CASSSFRGSSYNEQFF.